Here is one TCR beta chain with its context. The sample originates from a study of preoperative IRX-2 immunotherapy in early breast cancer. From germline, CDR1 is MDHEN and CDR2 SYDVKM. The CDR3 sequence is 15 residues long. The trim removed 6 bases at V and 2 bases at J, leaving 9 bases unmatched. Using immunoSEQ multiplex PCR, the repertoire was profiled, and TCRdb retains in-frame clones only, with some absent. Among some 19,000 clones listed, approximately 80% were seen once. Regarding treatment: preoperative locoregional IRX-2 cytokine immunotherapy. Patients received preoperative, locoregional IRX-2 cytokine immunotherapy in a phase Ib study.

The receptor comes from a human donor with breast cancer. The material was lymph node tissue, obtained after IRX-2 immunotherapy. The chain has TRBV28 and TRBJ1-1; 7 nucleotides match TRBD1. CDR3 amino acids: CASSLATGINTEAFF. Here the CDR3 DNA reads TGTGCCAGCAGCCTCGCGACAGGGATTAACACTGAAGCTTTCTTT.